Presented here are 5 T cell receptor beta chains from one specimen sequenced in a study of cytomegalovirus exposure and HLA in healthy donors. The PCR had 60 Vbeta and 13 Jbeta primers. Produced via immunoSEQ multiplex PCR; TCRdb's table is partial and in-frame only. The data show 150,000 to 200,000 clones, under 90% seen once. The sequencing sample was made of PBMCs. Receptor source: a man between 18 and 35 years old in good health and CMV-seronegative.

The chain has TRBV7-2 and TRBJ1-3, with 9 bases that match TRBD1. The CDR3 extends over 15 amino acids. The V gene end was trimmed by 2 bases and the J gene end by 4 bases; junction bases not matched to a gene: 3. Germline-derived CDR1 and CDR2 are SGHTA and FQGNSA. CDR3 bases: TGTGCCAGCAGCTTACCCGGGACAGGGGGAAACACCATATATTTT. This codes for CASSLPGTGGNTIYF.

This chain connects TRBV27 to TRBJ2-1, with D possibly TRBD1 on 6 matching bases. The CDR3 is 16 residues long. Germline loops: CDR1 MNHEY, CDR2 SMNVEV (reference sequence). V was trimmed by 6 bases and J by 0 bases, leaving 15 bases between them. Written as DNA, the CDR3 is TGTGCCAGCAGCCTCGACAGGCCGAGCTCCTACAATGAGCAGTTCTTC. It encodes CASSLDRPSSYNEQFF.

The V and J genes are TRBV15 and TRBJ2-7; 7 positions match TRBD2. This CDR3 has 17 residues. V was clipped by 1 base and J by 7 bases; unmatched bases: 16. Germline CDR1 and CDR2: LNHNV and YYDKDF (reference sequence). CDR3 nucleotides: TGTGCCACCAGCAGAGGGTATTCTGGAACGGGAGGTCGTGAGCAGTACTTC. This translates into CATSRGYSGTGGREQYF.

V gene TRBV18 combines with J gene TRBJ2-7, with 14 positions matching TRBD2. CDR3 length: 17 residues. The germline V gene has CDR1 KGHSH and CDR2 LQKENI. With 3 bases clipped from V and 3 bases from J, the junction kept 7 bases outside the gene matches. CDR3 loop: CASSPGLAGARGYEQYF. CDR3 nucleotides: TGTGCCAGCTCACCGGGACTAGCGGGAGCCCGAGGCTACGAGCAGTACTTC.

The chain uses TRBV7-9 and TRBJ2-1; D ambiguous. V gave up 5 bases and J gave up 2 bases, with 13 bases separating them. The CDR3 has 15 amino acids. The germline gives CDR1 SEHNR, CDR2 FQNEAQ (reference sequence). CDR3 nucleotides: TGTGCCAGCAGCCGGCCTGGAACAGCCTACAATGAGCAGTTCTTC. This codes for CASSRPGTAYNEQFF.